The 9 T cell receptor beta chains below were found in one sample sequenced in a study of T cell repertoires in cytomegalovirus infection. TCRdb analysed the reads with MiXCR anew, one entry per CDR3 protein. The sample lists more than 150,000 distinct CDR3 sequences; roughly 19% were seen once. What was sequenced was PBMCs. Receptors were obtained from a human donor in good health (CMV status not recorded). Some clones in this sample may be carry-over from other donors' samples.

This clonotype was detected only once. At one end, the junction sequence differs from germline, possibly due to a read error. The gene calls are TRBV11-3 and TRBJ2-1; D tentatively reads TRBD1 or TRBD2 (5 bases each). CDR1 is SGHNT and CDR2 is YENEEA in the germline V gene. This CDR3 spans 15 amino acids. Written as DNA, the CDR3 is TGTGCCAGCAGCGGGTATGGGGGTAAGTACAAAGAGCAGTTCTTC. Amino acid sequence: CASSGYGGKYKEQFF.

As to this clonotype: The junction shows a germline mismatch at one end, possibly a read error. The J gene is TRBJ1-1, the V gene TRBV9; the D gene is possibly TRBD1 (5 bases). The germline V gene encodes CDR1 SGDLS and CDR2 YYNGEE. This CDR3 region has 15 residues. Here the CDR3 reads CASSAGPIMKTEAFF. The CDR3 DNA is TGTGCCAGTTCGGCGGGGCCGATTATGAAGACTGAAGCTTTCTTT.

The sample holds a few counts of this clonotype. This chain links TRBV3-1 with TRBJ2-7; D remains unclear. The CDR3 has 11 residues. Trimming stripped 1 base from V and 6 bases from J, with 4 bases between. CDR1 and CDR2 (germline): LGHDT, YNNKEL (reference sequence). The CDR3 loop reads CASSQAREQYF. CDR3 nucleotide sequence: TGTGCCAGCAGCCAAGCCCGCGAGCAGTACTTC.

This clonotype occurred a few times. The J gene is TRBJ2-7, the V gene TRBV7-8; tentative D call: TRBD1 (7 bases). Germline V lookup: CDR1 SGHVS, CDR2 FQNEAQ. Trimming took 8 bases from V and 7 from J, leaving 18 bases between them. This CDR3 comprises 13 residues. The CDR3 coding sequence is TGTGCCAGCCAGGGGGGACTCGAATCGGAGCAGTACTTC. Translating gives CASQGGLESEQYF.

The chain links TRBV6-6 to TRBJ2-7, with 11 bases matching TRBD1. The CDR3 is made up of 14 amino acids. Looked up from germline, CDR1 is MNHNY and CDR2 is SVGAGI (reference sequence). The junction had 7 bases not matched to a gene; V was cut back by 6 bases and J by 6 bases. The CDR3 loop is CASSQRTGGLEQYF. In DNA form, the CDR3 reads TGTGCCAGCAGCCAACGGACAGGGGGCCTCGAGCAGTACTTC.

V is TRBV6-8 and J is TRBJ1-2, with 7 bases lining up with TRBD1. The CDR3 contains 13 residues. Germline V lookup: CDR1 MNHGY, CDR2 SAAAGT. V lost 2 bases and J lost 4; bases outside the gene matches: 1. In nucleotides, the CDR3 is TGTGCCAGCAGTTACGGGACAGTCTATGGCTACACCTTC. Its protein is CASSYGTVYGYTF.

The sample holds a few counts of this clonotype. The CDR3 nucleotides are TGCAGTGCTAGAGCAACCCATTCCGGGGGGTCAAATTCACCCCTCCACTTT. Protein product: CSARATHSGGSNSPLHF. V usage is TRBV20-1 and J usage is TRBJ1-6; TRBD1 is a possible D gene (5 bases). The length of the CDR3 is 17 residues. V shed 1 base and J shed 7 bases, with 20 bases lying between them. The V gene's germline CDR1 is DFQATT and CDR2 SNEGSKA (reference sequence).

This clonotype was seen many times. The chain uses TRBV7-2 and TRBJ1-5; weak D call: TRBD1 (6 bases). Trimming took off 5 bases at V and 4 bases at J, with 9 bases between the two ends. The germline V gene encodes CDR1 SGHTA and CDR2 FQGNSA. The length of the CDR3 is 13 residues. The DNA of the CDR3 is TGTGCCAGCAGCACCGACAGGAATCAGCCCCAGCATTTT. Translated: CASSTDRNQPQHF.

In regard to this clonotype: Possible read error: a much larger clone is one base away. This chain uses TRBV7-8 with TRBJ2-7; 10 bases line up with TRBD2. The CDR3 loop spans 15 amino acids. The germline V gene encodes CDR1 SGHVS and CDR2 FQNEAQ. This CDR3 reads CASSILAGGSYGQYF. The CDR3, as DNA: TGTGCCAGCAGCATCTTAGCGGGAGGCTCCTACGGGCAGTACTTC.